The sequence of this T cell receptor (beta chain) was determined in a study of radiotherapy plus CTLA-4 blockade in lung cancer. TCRdb's table, derived via immunoSEQ multiplex PCR, lists solely in-frame clones and lacks some. The table shows around 130,000 clones, with 70% to 90% occurring only once. Chemo-refractory metastatic non-small-cell lung cancer patients received focal radiation with ipilimumab CTLA-4 blockade. Source: peripheral blood, taken from a patient treated with radiotherapy plus ipilimumab. This TCR came from a human donor with non-small cell lung cancer that progressed on radiotherapy plus ipilimumab.

CDR3 loop: CASRPTSGLSYEQYF. As DNA, the CDR3 is TGTGCCAGCAGACCAACTAGCGGCCTCTCCTACGAGCAGTACTTC. The chain combines TRBV2 with TRBJ2-7; TRBD2 aligns across 8 bases. Germline V gene sequence: CDR1 SNHLY, CDR2 FYNNEI. This CDR3 comprises 15 residues. V lost 6 bases to trimming and J lost 0 bases; unmatched junction nucleotides: 7.